These T cell receptor beta chains were read from a single sample in a study of blood T cell repertoires in COVID-19. Some clones are missing from TCRdb's copy, which holds only in-frame ones; the method was immunoSEQ multiplex PCR. This sample yields some 150,000 clones, of which 65% to 90% are seen a single time; 12% to 15% belongs to the top ten. The sample taken for sequencing was PBMCs or T cells enriched from blood (not recorded which). The source of these receptors is a man aged 45-60 years who had recovered from COVID-19. CDR3s include the opening cysteine and the closing phenylalanine or tryptophan. The D gene is left open where the match is weak. Expanded clones get a size class; other rows say once, few or many, or leave the size out.

CDR3,DNA,J,V,size,D,length
CASGTDPTNEKLFF,TGCGCCAGCGGGACAGACCCCACTAATGAAAAACTGTTTTTT,TRBJ1-4,TRBV5-1,NA,TRBD1,14
CASSAETGNQPQHF,TGTGCCAGCAGTGCGGAGACGGGAAATCAGCCCCAGCATTTT,TRBJ1-5,TRBV6-2/TRBV6-3,NA,NA,14
CASSSQGSEQFF,TGCGCCAGCAGCTCACAGGGTTCTGAGCAGTTCTTC,TRBJ2-1,TRBV5-1,NA,NA,12
CSASGRYEQYF,TGCAGTGCTAGTGGTCGTTACGAGCAGTACTTC,TRBJ2-7,TRBV20-1,NA,NA,11
CASSRTGAGTDTQYF,TGTGCCAGCAGCCGTACAGGGGCCGGCACAGATACGCAGTATTTT,TRBJ2-3,TRBV6-4,NA,TRBD1,15
CASSQVQGTDGYTF,TGTGCCAGCAGCCAAGTTCAGGGTACCGATGGCTACACCTTC,TRBJ1-2,TRBV3-1/TRBV3-2,NA,NA,14
CASSSGGQGATIGYTF,TGCGCCAGCAGCTCCGGGGGACAGGGGGCGACGATCGGCTACACCTTC,TRBJ1-2,TRBV5-1,NA,TRBD1,16
CASKRGQLNNEQFF,TGTGCCAGCAAAAGAGGCCAGCTTAACAATGAGCAGTTCTTC,TRBJ2-1,TRBV27,NA,NA,14
CASSEVLGQGYEQYF,TGCGCCAGCAGTGAAGTGCTAGGACAGGGTTACGAGCAGTACTTC,TRBJ2-7,TRBV10-2,NA,TRBD1,15
CASSERGGFYTEAFF,TGTGCCAGCAGCGAAAGGGGGGGGTTCTACACTGAAGCTTTCTTT,TRBJ1-1,TRBV7-8,NA,NA,15
CASSQDPLQFAALTHSNQPQHF,TGTGCCAGCAGCCAAGATCCTTTACAGTTCGCTGCCCTCACCCATAGCAATCAGCCCCAGCATTTT,TRBJ1-5,TRBV14,NA,NA,22
CASSFGTLQGETQYF,TGTGCCAGCAGCTTCGGGACTCTCCAAGGGGAGACCCAGTACTTC,TRBJ2-5,TRBV7-2,NA,NA,15
CASSQDFGGTEAFF,TGTGCCAGCAGCCAAGATTTCGGAGGCACTGAAGCTTTCTTT,TRBJ1-1,TRBV4-2,few,NA,14
CASSPQGMETQYF,TGCGCCAGCAGCCCGCAGGGTATGGAGACCCAGTACTTC,TRBJ2-5,TRBV5-1,NA,NA,13
CASSFGAGGNTGELFF,TGTGCCAGCAGCTTTGGAGCGGGGGGGAACACCGGGGAGCTGTTTTTT,TRBJ2-2,TRBV13,once,TRBD2,16
CASTGMDRAYGYTF,TGTGCCAGCACCGGCATGGACAGGGCTTATGGCTACACCTTC,TRBJ1-2,TRBV5-4,once,TRBD1,14
CASSQQQTDTNEQFF,TGCGCCAGCAGTCAACAACAGACGGACACGAATGAGCAGTTCTTC,TRBJ2-1,TRBV23-1,NA,NA,15
CASSSPPGQGETQYF,TGTGCCAGCAGTTCACCCCCGGGACAGGGAGAGACCCAGTACTTC,TRBJ2-5,TRBV28,NA,TRBD1,15
CASSLVQGAVGTEAFF,TGCGCCAGCAGCTTGGTCCAGGGGGCGGTGGGCACTGAAGCTTTCTTT,TRBJ1-1,TRBV5-1,NA,TRBD1,16
CATRQNTEAFF,TGTGCCACCAGACAAAACACTGAAGCTTTCTTT,TRBJ1-1,TRBV15,NA,NA,11
CASSQEGLAGASYEQYF,TGTGCCAGCAGCCAAGAGGGACTAGCGGGGGCCTCCTACGAGCAGTACTTC,TRBJ2-7,TRBV4-2,many,TRBD2,17
CASSFERKKSPLHF,TGTGCCAGCAGTTTCGAGAGAAAAAAGTCACCCCTCCACTTT,TRBJ1-6,TRBV27,once,NA,14
CASSYSMGAGDTQYF,TGTGCCAGCAGTTACTCGATGGGGGCAGGAGATACGCAGTATTTT,TRBJ2-3,TRBV6-2/TRBV6-3,NA,NA,15
CASARGGAGQETQYF,TGCGCCAGCGCCCGAGGCGGGGCAGGTCAAGAGACCCAGTACTTC,TRBJ2-5,TRBV5-1,NA,NA,15
CASSLGTALNTEAFF,TGTGCCAGCAGTTTAGGGACAGCCTTGAACACTGAAGCTTTCTTT,TRBJ1-1,TRBV28,once,TRBD1,15
CASSLASGTGPFF,TGCGCCAGCAGCTTGGCCAGTGGAACAGGCCCTTTCTTT,TRBJ1-1,TRBV5-1,NA,NA,13
CASSFGRGGEKLFF,TGTGCCAGCAGTTTCGGCAGGGGTGGTGAAAAACTGTTTTTT,TRBJ1-4,TRBV28,NA,NA,14
CASRGQGDSPLHF,TGCGCCAGCAGGGGACAGGGTGATTCACCCCTCCACTTT,TRBJ1-6,TRBV10-1,NA,TRBD1,13
CASSDVGGYEQFF,TGTGCCAGCAGTGATGTTGGGGGCTATGAGCAGTTCTTC,TRBJ2-1,TRBV2,NA,NA,13
CASSFLTGYSNQPQHF,TGTGCCAGCAGTTTCTTGACTGGTTATAGCAATCAGCCCCAGCATTTT,TRBJ1-5,TRBV28,NA,NA,16
CASSQDVSGGANTQYF,TGTGCCAGCAGCCAAGATGTTAGCGGGGGGGCAAATACGCAGTATTTT,TRBJ2-3,TRBV4-2,NA,TRBD2,16
CASSEASPRVTEAFF,TGTGCCAGCAGTGAAGCTTCTCCCAGGGTCACTGAAGCTTTCTTT,TRBJ1-1,TRBV2,NA,NA,15
CSARGQVSF,TGCAGTGCTAGAGGACAGGTCTCCTTC,TRBJ1-2,TRBV20-1,NA,NA,9
CAWSVPSGVNTGELFF,TGTGCCTGGAGTGTACCTAGCGGGGTGAACACCGGGGAGCTGTTTTTT,TRBJ2-2,TRBV30,NA,TRBD2,16
CASTRDSSYEQYF,TGTGCCAGCACCAGGGACAGCTCCTACGAGCAGTACTTC,TRBJ2-7,TRBV12-3/TRBV12-4,NA,TRBD1,13
CASSLSGSFPDTQYF,TGTGCCAGCAGCTTAAGTGGTAGTTTTCCAGATACGCAGTATTTT,TRBJ2-3,TRBV7-3,NA,NA,15
CASSRNTGGLGTQYF,TGTGCCAGCAGCCGAAATACAGGGGGCCTCGGGACCCAGTACTTC,TRBJ2-5,TRBV14,NA,TRBD1,15
CASSFALYSNQPQHF,TGTGCCAGCAGCTTCGCACTTTATAGCAATCAGCCCCAGCATTTT,TRBJ1-5,TRBV5-8,NA,NA,15
CASSPGSGANVLTF,TGTGCCAGCAGCCCAGGGTCCGGGGCCAACGTCCTGACTTTC,TRBJ2-6,TRBV3-1/TRBV3-2,NA,NA,14
CASRRQGSTDTQYF,TGCGCCAGCAGGCGACAGGGGAGCACAGATACGCAGTATTTT,TRBJ2-3,TRBV5-1,few,TRBD1,14
CAISESGQNQPQHF,TGTGCCATCAGTGAGTCGGGCCAGAATCAGCCCCAGCATTTT,TRBJ1-5,TRBV10-3,few,NA,14
CASSLRTLGEQYF,TGTGCCAGCAGCCTCCGGACTCTTGGGGAGCAGTACTTC,TRBJ2-7,TRBV27,NA,NA,13
CAWSLKGGTTEAFF,TGTGCCTGGAGTCTTAAGGGCGGGACCACTGAAGCTTTCTTT,TRBJ1-1,TRBV30,NA,NA,14
CASSLVGGGELFF,TGCGCCAGCAGCTTGGTCGGGGGCGGGGAGCTGTTTTTT,TRBJ2-2,TRBV5-1,NA,NA,13
CASSPPPQVSSYEQYF,TGTGCCAGCTCACCACCGCCTCAGGTTAGCTCCTACGAGCAGTACTTC,TRBJ2-7,TRBV18,NA,NA,16
CASSPGQSSGNTIYF,TGTGCCAGCAGCCCGGGACAAAGCTCTGGAAACACCATATATTTT,TRBJ1-3,TRBV2,once,NA,15
CASSLGAGENIQYF,TGTGCCAGCAGCTTAGGAGCGGGAGAAAACATTCAGTACTTC,TRBJ2-4,TRBV7-3,NA,TRBD2,14
CASSLYRDSTHEKLFF,TGTGCCAGCAGCCTTTACCGGGACAGCACACATGAAAAACTGTTTTTT,TRBJ1-4,TRBV14,few,TRBD1,16